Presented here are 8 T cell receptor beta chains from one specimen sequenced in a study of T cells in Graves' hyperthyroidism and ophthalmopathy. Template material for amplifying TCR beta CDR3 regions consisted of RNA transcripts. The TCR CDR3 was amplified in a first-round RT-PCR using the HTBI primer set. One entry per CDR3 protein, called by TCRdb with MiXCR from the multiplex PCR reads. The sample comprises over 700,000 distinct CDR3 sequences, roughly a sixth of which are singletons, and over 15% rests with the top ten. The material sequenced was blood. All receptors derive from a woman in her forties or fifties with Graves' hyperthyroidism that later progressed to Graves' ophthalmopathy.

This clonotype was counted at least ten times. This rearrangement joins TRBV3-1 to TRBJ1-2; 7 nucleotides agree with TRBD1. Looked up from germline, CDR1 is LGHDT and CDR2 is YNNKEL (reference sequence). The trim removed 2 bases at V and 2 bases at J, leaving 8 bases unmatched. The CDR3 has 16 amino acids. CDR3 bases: TGTGCCAGCAGCCAAACCGGACAGGAGAAAAACTATGGCTACACCTTC. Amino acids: CASSQTGQEKNYGYTF.

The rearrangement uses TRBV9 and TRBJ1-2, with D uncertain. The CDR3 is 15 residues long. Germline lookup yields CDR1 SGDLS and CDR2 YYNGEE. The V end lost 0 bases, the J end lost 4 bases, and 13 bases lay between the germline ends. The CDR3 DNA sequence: TGTGCCAGCAGCGTAGATTTTACCGTTCCCTATGGCTACACCTTC. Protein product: CASSVDFTVPYGYTF.

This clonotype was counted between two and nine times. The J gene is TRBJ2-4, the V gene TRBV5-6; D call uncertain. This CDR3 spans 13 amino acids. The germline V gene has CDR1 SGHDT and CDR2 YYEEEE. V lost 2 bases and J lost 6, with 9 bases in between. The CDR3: CASSFAASNIQYF. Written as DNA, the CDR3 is TGTGCCAGCAGCTTCGCGGCCTCAAACATTCAGTACTTC.

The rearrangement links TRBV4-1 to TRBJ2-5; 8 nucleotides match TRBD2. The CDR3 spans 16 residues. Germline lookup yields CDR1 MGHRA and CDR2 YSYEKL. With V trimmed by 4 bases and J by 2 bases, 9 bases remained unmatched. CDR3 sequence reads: CASSPRLTGGQETQYF. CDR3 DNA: TGCGCCAGCAGCCCCCGACTGACGGGGGGGCAAGAGACCCAGTACTTC.

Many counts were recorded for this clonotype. The CDR3 reads CASSQATFSGNTIYF. In DNA form, the CDR3 reads TGTGCCAGCAGCCAAGCCACTTTCTCTGGAAACACCATATATTTT. The V gene is TRBV3-1, the J gene TRBJ1-3; D gene unclear. Germline V gene data show CDR1 as LGHDT and CDR2 as YNNKEL (reference sequence). This CDR3 spans 15 amino acids. Deletions cut 1 base from V and 0 bases from J, with 7 bases between.

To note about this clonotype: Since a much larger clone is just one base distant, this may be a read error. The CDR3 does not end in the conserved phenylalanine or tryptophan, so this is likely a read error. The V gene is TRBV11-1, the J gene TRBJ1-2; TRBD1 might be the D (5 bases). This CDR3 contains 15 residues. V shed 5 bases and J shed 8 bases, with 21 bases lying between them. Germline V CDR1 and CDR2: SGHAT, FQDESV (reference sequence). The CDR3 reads CASSISGTPMRGYTL. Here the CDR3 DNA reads TGTGCCAGCAGCATCTCCGGGACCCCGATGCGAGGCTACACCCTC.

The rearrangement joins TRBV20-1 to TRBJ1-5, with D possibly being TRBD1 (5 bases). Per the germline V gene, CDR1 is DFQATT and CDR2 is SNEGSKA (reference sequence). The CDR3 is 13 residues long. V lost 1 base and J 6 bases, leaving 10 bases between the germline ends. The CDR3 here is CSARGGKSQPQHF. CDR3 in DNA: TGCAGTGCTAGAGGGGGCAAGAGTCAGCCCCAGCATTTT.

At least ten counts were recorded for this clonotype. CDR3 bases: TGCGCCAGCAGCGAAGGACAGGGGCGACGGACTGAAGCTTTCTTT. It is translated as CASSEGQGRRTEAFF. The chain joins TRBV5-1 to TRBJ1-1, with 9 bases lining up with TRBD1. The ends lost 4 bases at V and 5 bases at J; junction bases unmatched: 9. Germline-derived CDR1 and CDR2 are SGHRS and YFSETQ. The CDR3 length is 15 residues.